Presented here are 11 T cell receptor beta chains from one specimen sequenced in a study of cytomegalovirus exposure and HLA in healthy donors. Only in-frame clones appear in the TCRdb table, and some are missing; sequencing was by immunoSEQ multiplex PCR. The sample includes around 71,000 clones, approximately 94% of them seen just once. The sample taken for sequencing was PBMCs. The receptors were gathered from a man aged 18 to 30 in good health and CMV-seropositive.

This clone appeared a single time. V is TRBV6-6 and J is TRBJ2-7; 8 bases match TRBD1. CDR1 MNHNY and CDR2 SVGAGI come from the germline V gene (reference sequence). The CDR3 is made up of 14 amino acids. V was pared by 4 bases and J by 6 bases, with 8 bases of the junction left unmatched. CDR3 amino acids: CASSSGGSPPEQYF. CDR3 nucleotide sequence: TGTGCCAGCAGTTCAGGGGGCTCCCCACCCGAGCAGTACTTC.

The chain carries TRBV10-1 and TRBJ2-7, with TRBD1 as a possible D gene (6 bases). Trimming took off 1 base at V and 5 bases at J, with 9 bases between the two ends. This CDR3 has 13 residues. From germline, CDR1 is WNHNN and CDR2 SYGVQD (reference sequence). CDR3 sequence (DNA): TGCGCCAGCAGTGAGTACAGGGCAGACGAGCAGTACTTC. It yields the protein CASSEYRADEQYF.

This chain links TRBV9 with TRBJ2-1; 12 nucleotides agree with TRBD2. The CDR3 spans 16 residues. V shed 3 bases and J 6 bases; nucleotides not matched to a gene: 7. The germline V gene has CDR1 SGDLS and CDR2 YYNGEE. The DNA of the CDR3 is TGTGCCAGCAGCGGCCCAGCTAGCGGGGGGGCCAATGAGCAGTTCTTC. The encoded protein is CASSGPASGGANEQFF.

This clone showed up just once. The V call is TRBV19, the J call TRBJ1-1; the D is unclear. Trimming pared 5 bases from V and 1 base from J, leaving 11 bases between. The CDR3 has 14 amino acids. Germline V gives CDR1 LNHDA, CDR2 SQIVND (reference sequence). CDR3 in amino acids: CASSVAAGNTEAFF. In DNA, the CDR3 is TGTGCCAGTAGTGTCGCTGCCGGGAACACTGAAGCTTTCTTT. Supplemented by reference TRBV19 and TRBJ1-1, the full variable domain reads DGGITQSPKYLFRKEGQNVTLSCEQNLNHDAMYWYRQDPGQGLRLIYYSQIVNDFQKGDIAEGYSVSREKKESFPLTVTSAQKNPTAFYLCASSVAAGNTEAFFGQGTRLTVV.

V usage is TRBV6-5 and J usage is TRBJ2-2; D perhaps matches TRBD1 (5 bases). The germline V and J ends were trimmed by 0 bases and 4 bases, with 9 bases remaining between them. Germline V lookup: CDR1 MNHEY, CDR2 SVGAGI. This CDR3 spans 15 amino acids. The CDR3 protein is CASSYSGDGTGELFF. The CDR3 DNA is TGTGCCAGCAGTTACTCAGGGGATGGCACCGGGGAGCTGTTTTTT.

The chain recombines TRBV28 with TRBJ2-1, with 16 bases aligning to TRBD2. Germline CDR1 and CDR2: MDHEN and SYDVKM. With 2 bases clipped from V and 6 bases from J, the junction kept 10 bases outside the gene matches. CDR3 length equals 19 residues. The CDR3 region is CASSLPPGLAGGLGNEQFF. CDR3 DNA: TGTGCCAGCAGTTTACCACCGGGACTAGCGGGAGGGCTAGGCAATGAGCAGTTCTTC.

The V and J genes are TRBV5-1 and TRBJ2-1; D possibly corresponds to TRBD2 (6 bases). Germline lookup yields CDR1 SGHRS and CDR2 YFSETQ. The V end was cut by 4 bases, the J end by 5 bases, with 13 bases between. This CDR3 is built from 14 residues. This CDR3 reads CASSRQAGNNEQFF. CDR3 nucleotides: TGCGCCAGCAGCCGGCAGGCGGGGAACAATGAGCAGTTCTTC.

This sequence joins TRBV18 and TRBJ2-7; weak D call: TRBD1 (5 bases). The length of the CDR3 is 15 residues. Germline CDR1 and CDR2: KGHSH and LQKENI. V was clipped by 3 bases and J by 5 bases, with 17 bases between them. In nucleotides, the CDR3 is TGTGCCAGCTCACCCAGGACATCCCTTTCGGACGAGCAGTACTTC. Protein: CASSPRTSLSDEQYF.

V gene TRBV28 combines with J gene TRBJ2-5; maybe TRBD2 (7 bases). Between the trimmed V and J ends, which lost 5 bases and 0 bases, there was a span of 19 bases. This CDR3 comprises 17 residues. Germline assignment: CDR1 MDHEN and CDR2 SYDVKM. The CDR3 bases are TGTGCCAGCAGTCTCCTGGGAGGGGGGGCGAACCAAGAGACCCAGTACTTC. Translation gives CASSLLGGGANQETQYF.

This chain connects TRBV7-8 to TRBJ1-2; weak D call: TRBD1 (5 bases). Deletions cut 1 base from V and 6 bases from J, with 12 bases between. The CDR3 runs 14 residues. Germline assignment: CDR1 SGHVS and CDR2 FQNEAQ. CDR3 DNA: TGTGCCAGCAGCTTAGTTCGCAGGGATGATGGCTACACCTTC. Encoded protein: CASSLVRRDDGYTF.

This chain joins TRBV7-9 and TRBJ1-4, with a tentative D call TRBD1 (5 bases). CDR1 SEHNR and CDR2 FQNEAQ come from the germline V gene (reference sequence). The CDR3 loop spans 14 amino acids. Trimming removed 4 bases at V and 4 bases at J, with 10 bases between. The chain's CDR3 is CASSYGTFNEKLFF. CDR3 DNA sequence: TGTGCCAGCAGCTACGGGACTTTTAATGAAAAACTGTTTTTT.